The clone carrying this TCR beta chain was seen a few times. The antigen is undetermined. This record belongs to a study of T cells after yellow fever vaccination. General study findings and limits: Clones that expanded after primary vaccination mostly reappeared after the booster (just over 95% CD4, 88% CD8).

The V end was cut by 4 bases, the J end by 4 bases, with 5 bases between. This CDR3 has 12 residues. Germline CDR1 is LNHNV and CDR2 is YYDKDF (reference sequence). One entry per CDR3 protein results from TCRdb running MiXCR on the 5' RACE reads. The repertoire holds some 120,000 distinct CDR3 sequences, with around 8.6% as singletons. The sequencing used CD8+ T cells sorted from PBMCs, collected 45 days after the yellow fever booster vaccination. The chain carries TRBV15 and TRBJ2-1, with D hard to call. The receptor comes from a man aged 30-40 years who received the YFV17D yellow fever vaccine. In DNA form, the CDR3 reads TGTGCCACCAGCACGCGGTACAATGAGCAGTTCTTC. It encodes CATSTRYNEQFF.